This T cell receptor (beta chain) emerged from a study of early T cells in non-severe SARS-CoV-2 infection. Study-wide context: Bulk RNA from unsorted whole blood was sequenced; chains were unpaired. The study's findings and limits: The matching step, a VDJdb search, favored anti-spike CD8 responses and missed private and CD4 specificities.

This clonotype has more than one count but fewer than ten. Its antigen is unknown. Researchers attached unique molecular identifiers to individual cDNA molecules. MiXCR, applied by TCRdb to the 5' RACE reads, yields one record per CDR3 protein. The sample yields around 100,000 distinct CDR3 sequences, roughly 17% seen once. Trimming removed 2 bases from V and 1 base from J, with 10 bases in between. CDR3 length: 15 amino acids. Germline CDR1 SGDLS, CDR2 YYNGEE. V is TRBV9 and J is TRBJ1-5; D is unresolved. The sequence was obtained from an adult who was a healthcare worker with PCR-confirmed SARS-CoV-2 infection or an uninfected control (not recorded which). The sample consisted of whole blood. The CDR3 reads CASSVLAESNQPQHF. The CDR3 nucleotides read TGTGCCAGCAGCGTTCTTGCAGAAAGCAATCAGCCCCAGCATTTT.